Listed below are T cell receptor beta chains from one sample, sequenced in a study of lymphopenia after photon versus proton radiotherapy. Method: immunoSEQ multiplex PCR; TCRdb's copy keeps in-frame clones and lacks some. The profile covers 40,000 to 55,000 clones, with approximately 92% appearing a single time and around 17% taken by the ten largest. The sample here was peripheral blood, taken from a patient treated with photon-based radiotherapy. The receptors were sampled from a woman between 40 and 55 years old with cholangiocarcinoma. Each CDR3 is given with its conserved first and last residue. A D gene is named only where the DNA matches it firmly. Clone size is shown for a subset of rows, as once, few, many or a class of expanded clone.

>TRBV30|-|TRBJ1-6|-
TGTGCCTGGAGACTAAGGGGAACGACGAGTAATTCACCCCTCCACTTT
CAWRLRGTTSNSPLHF
>TRBV28|-|TRBJ1-4|-
TGTGCCAGCAGTTCGAGCCGGGGTTTCTTACCCACTAATGAAAAACTGTTTTTT
CASSSSRGFLPTNEKLFF
>TRBV5-1|TRBD1|TRBJ2-7|once
TGCGCCAGCAGCTTGGCGGGACAGGAAACCTACGAGCAGTACTTC
CASSLAGQETYEQYF
>TRBV9|TRBD1|TRBJ1-2|-
TGTGCCAGCAGCGCCTTTGACAGGGTCGGTGCTTATGGCTACACCTTC
CASSAFDRVGAYGYTF
>TRBV5-1|-|TRBJ1-6|-
TGCGCCAGCAGCCCGTCAACGGGACGGGATAATTCACCCCTCCACTTT
CASSPSTGRDNSPLHF
>TRBV5-4|-|TRBJ1-2|-
TGTGCCAGCAGCACTAGGGATAACTATGGCTACACCTTC
CASSTRDNYGYTF
>TRBV7-9|-|TRBJ2-7|-
TGTGCCAGCAGCTCACTAGGACAGTCCTACGAGCAGTACTTC
CASSSLGQSYEQYF
>TRBV29-1|TRBD1|TRBJ2-1|-
TGCAGCGTCCTCTTCCCCGGGACAGGGGGCAATGAGCAGTTCTTC
CSVLFPGTGGNEQFF
>TRBV28|-|TRBJ2-5|-
TGTGCCAGCAGTCACAGGGGGGGACAGGAGACCCAGTACTTC
CASSHRGGQETQYF
>TRBV5-4|-|TRBJ1-2|-
TGTGCCAGCAGCTTGGACGGCGGCAACTATGGCTACACCTTC
CASSLDGGNYGYTF
>TRBV7-2|-|TRBJ2-1|-
TGTGCCAGCAGCTCCTCTCTTTCGACGGGGTACAATGAGCAGTTCTTC
CASSSSLSTGYNEQFF
>TRBV7-2|-|TRBJ1-5|-
TGTGCCAGCAGCTCCGGGACGCATGATCAGCCCCAGCATTTT
CASSSGTHDQPQHF
>TRBV28|-|TRBJ1-1|-
TGTGCCAGCAGTTTAGCGGCAGACACTGAAGCTTTCTTT
CASSLAADTEAFF
>TRBV28|TRBD2|TRBJ2-2|-
TGTGCCAGCAGTTTCATCTTTACTAGCGGGAGCCCCCTGGACACCGGGGAGCTGTTTTTT
CASSFIFTSGSPLDTGELFF
>TRBV9|TRBD1|TRBJ2-6|-
TGTGCCAGCAGCGCCTTTGGGACAGGGGGCTCTGGGGCCAACGTCCTGACTTTC
CASSAFGTGGSGANVLTF
>TRBV7-9|-|TRBJ1-1|-
TGTGCCAGCAGCCCGGACAGATCACACACTGAAGCTTTCTTT
CASSPDRSHTEAFF
>TRBV4-3|-|TRBJ2-2|-
TGCGCCAGCAGCCAAGCCCGGAACACCGGGGAGCTGTTTTTT
CASSQARNTGELFF
>TRBV10-3|-|TRBJ2-3|-
TGTGCCATCAGTGATGGCCAGCTCACAGATACGCAGTATTTT
CAISDGQLTDTQYF